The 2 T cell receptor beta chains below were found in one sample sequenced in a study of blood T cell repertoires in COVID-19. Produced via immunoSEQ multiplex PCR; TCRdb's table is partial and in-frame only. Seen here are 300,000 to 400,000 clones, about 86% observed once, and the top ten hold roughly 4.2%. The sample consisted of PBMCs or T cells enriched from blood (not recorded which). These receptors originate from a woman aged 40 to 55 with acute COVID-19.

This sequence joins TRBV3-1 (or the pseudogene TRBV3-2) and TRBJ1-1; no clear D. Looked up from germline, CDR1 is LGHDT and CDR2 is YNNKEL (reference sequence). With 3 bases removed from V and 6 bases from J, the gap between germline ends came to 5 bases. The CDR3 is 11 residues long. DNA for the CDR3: TGTGCCAGCAGCCAGGCTGCTGAAGCTTTCTTT. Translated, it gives CASSQAAEAFF.

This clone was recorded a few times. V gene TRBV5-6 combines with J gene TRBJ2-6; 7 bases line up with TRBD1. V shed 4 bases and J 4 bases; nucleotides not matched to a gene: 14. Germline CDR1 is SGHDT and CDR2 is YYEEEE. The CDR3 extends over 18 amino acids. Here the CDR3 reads CASSLEAEGGAGANVLTF. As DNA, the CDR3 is TGTGCCAGCAGCCTGGAGGCTGAAGGGGGCGCCGGGGCCAACGTCCTGACTTTC.